Following are 26 T cell receptor beta chains from one sample sequenced in a study of blood T cell repertoires in COVID-19. Using immunoSEQ multiplex PCR, the repertoire was profiled, and TCRdb retains in-frame clones only, with some absent. The table records about 160,000 clones, roughly 84% of them present only once. The sample comprised peripheral blood. The receptors stem from a woman aged 45-65 years with COVID-19, enrolled during active disease.

This clone was counted once. V is TRBV19 and J is TRBJ2-3; 7 nucleotides align to TRBD1. The length of the CDR3 is 16 residues. Looked up from germline, CDR1 is LNHDA and CDR2 is SQIVND (reference sequence). V lost 3 bases and J lost 1; bases outside the gene matches: 7. CDR3 protein: CASSMGDSGRTDTQYF. The CDR3 nucleotides read TGTGCCAGTAGTATGGGGGACAGTGGCCGCACAGATACGCAGTATTTT. Supplemented by reference TRBV19 and TRBJ2-3, the full variable domain reads DGGITQSPKYLFRKEGQNVTLSCEQNLNHDAMYWYRQDPGQGLRLIYYSQIVNDFQKGDIAEGYSVSREKKESFPLTVTSAQKNPTAFYLCASSMGDSGRTDTQYFGPGTRLTVL.

The rearrangement uses TRBV7-2 and TRBJ2-7; 10 bases map to TRBD2. The CDR3 is 16 amino acids. Per germline, CDR1 SGHTA and CDR2 FQGNSA. Trimming cost V 0 bases and J 1 base; bases outside gene matches: 3. DNA of the CDR3: TGTGCCAGCAGCTTAGCGATAGCGGGGGGATCCTACGAGCAGTACTTC. Translated, it gives CASSLAIAGGSYEQYF. Full variable domain (missing parts from reference TRBV7-2 and TRBJ2-7): GAGVSQSPSNKVTEKGKDVELRCDPISGHTALYWYRQSLGQGLEFLIYFQGNSAPDKSGLPSDRFSAERTGGSVSTLTIQRTQQEDSAVYLCASSLAIAGGSYEQYFGPGTRLTVT.

The J gene is TRBJ2-5, the V gene TRBV5-1, with TRBD1 matching 9 bases. V gave up 4 bases and J gave up 0 bases; unmatched junction bases: 4. The CDR3 is 15 residues long. Germline V lookup: CDR1 SGHRS, CDR2 YFSETQ. The CDR3 nucleotides read TGCGCCAGCAGCCCCGGACAGGGGAACCAAGAGACCCAGTACTTC. Translation: CASSPGQGNQETQYF.

The V call is TRBV27, the J call TRBJ1-1; D not resolved. The CDR3 has 14 residues. Germline V gene sequence: CDR1 MNHEY, CDR2 SMNVEV (reference sequence). The V end lost 2 bases, the J end lost 1 base, and 8 bases lay between the germline ends. CDR3 nucleotides: TGTGCCAGCAGTTTAGAACACACGAACACTGAAGCTTTCTTT. This translates into CASSLEHTNTEAFF.

This clone was seen a single time. This chain uses TRBV30 with TRBJ2-1; the match to TRBD2 covers 7 bases. Germline V CDR1 and CDR2: GTSNPN, SVGIG (reference sequence). The V and J ends lost 4 bases and 12 bases, in that order; junction bases with no gene match: 21. The CDR3 is 16 amino acids. The CDR3 loop is CAWTSPPDGGMTVQFF. CDR3 nucleotide sequence: TGTGCCTGGACTTCTCCCCCTGACGGGGGGATGACCGTGCAGTTCTTC.

V usage is TRBV5-1 and J usage is TRBJ2-1; TRBD1 matches at 10 bases. The CDR3 is 17 residues long. Unmatched junction bases numbered 11, after V lost 1 base and J lost 7 bases. The germline V gene encodes CDR1 SGHRS and CDR2 YFSETQ. CDR3 in DNA: TGCGCCAGCAGCTTGCCCAAGGACAGGGGGGTAGCTAATGAGCAGTTCTTC. It is translated as CASSLPKDRGVANEQFF. Complete variable domain (other parts from reference TRBV5-1 and TRBJ2-1): KAGVTQTPRYLIKTRGQQVTLSCSPISGHRSVSWYQQTPGQGLQFLFEYFSETQRNKGNFPGRFSGRQFSNSRSEMNVSTLELGDSALYLCASSLPKDRGVANEQFFGPGTRLTVL.

The genes are TRBV27 and TRBJ1-2, with 10 bases matching TRBD1. The CDR3 runs to 15 residues. CDR1 is MNHEY, CDR2 SMNVEV, per germline (reference sequence). V trimming: 3 bases; J trimming: 3 bases; junction bases outside the gene matches: 4. In nucleotides, the CDR3 is TGTGCCAGCAGTTTCGCCGGGACAGGGGACTATGGCTACACCTTC. It specifies CASSFAGTGDYGYTF.

V is TRBV25-1 and J is TRBJ1-2; D is undetermined. The V end was cut by 0 bases, the J end by 2 bases, with 13 bases between. CDR1 and CDR2 (germline): MGHDK, SYGVNS. CDR3 size: 16 residues. The CDR3 spells CASSEYSVAENYGYTF. In nucleotides, the CDR3 is TGTGCCAGCAGTGAATATTCAGTCGCAGAAAACTATGGCTACACCTTC.

This clone was seen once. The chain's CDR3 is CATHPTGGETQYF. The CDR3 bases are TGTGCCACTCATCCGACAGGGGGCGAGACCCAGTACTTC. The genes are TRBV12-3 or TRBV12-4 and TRBJ2-5, with 10 bases aligning to TRBD1. This CDR3 contains 13 residues. Trimming took 10 bases from V and 5 from J; bases not matched to a gene: 7.

The gene calls are TRBV29-1 and TRBJ2-3, with TRBD1 identical over 9 bases. The V segment lost 4 bases and the J segment 6 bases; nucleotides outside the gene matches: 20. Germline V gives CDR1 SQVTM, CDR2 ANQGSEA. The CDR3 is made up of 18 amino acids. The CDR3 sequence: CSVVRDRVVTFRPDTQYF. CDR3 nucleotide sequence: TGCAGCGTTGTCCGGGACAGGGTCGTTACTTTCCGTCCTGATACGCAGTATTTT.

The rearrangement joins TRBV7-9 to TRBJ2-7, with 7 bases aligning to TRBD2. V lost 5 bases to trimming and J lost 1 base; unmatched junction nucleotides: 17. CDR3 length: 18 residues. Per the germline V gene, CDR1 is SEHNR and CDR2 is FQNEAQ (reference sequence). The CDR3 DNA reads as TGTGCCAGCAGCGTCACGTTAGATACGGCGGGGGTGTCCTACGAGCAGTACTTC. Its protein product is CASSVTLDTAGVSYEQYF.

The sample holds a few counts of this clone. The chain is built from TRBV11-3 and TRBJ2-1, with D possibly being TRBD2 (5 bases). Germline-derived CDR1 and CDR2 are SGHNT and YENEEA. CDR3 length equals 15 residues. With 6 bases removed from V and 0 bases from J, the gap between germline ends came to 12 bases. The DNA of the CDR3 is TGTGCCAGCAGTTCGCGGGTTTCCTCCTACAATGAGCAGTTCTTC. The encoded protein is CASSSRVSSYNEQFF.

This chain links TRBV27 with TRBJ2-7; D remains unclear. This CDR3 contains 13 residues. V was shortened by 2 bases and J by 4 bases, with 9 bases between the two germline ends. Germline V gives CDR1 MNHEY, CDR2 SMNVEV (reference sequence). CDR3 sequence reads: CASSLGPIYEQYF. The CDR3 nucleotides read TGTGCCAGCAGTTTAGGGCCAATTTACGAGCAGTACTTC.

This clone has only a few counts. The rearrangement links TRBV19 to TRBJ2-2; 9 nucleotides agree with TRBD1. The CDR3 covers 14 residues. Germline lookup yields CDR1 LNHDA and CDR2 SQIVND (reference sequence). V shed 10 bases and J 6 bases; nucleotides not matched to a gene: 9. CDR3 sequence reads: CATMGQGGAGELFF. Written as DNA, the CDR3 is TGTGCCACCATGGGACAGGGAGGGGCCGGGGAGCTGTTTTTT.

The chain has TRBV27 and TRBJ2-2; D perhaps matches TRBD2 (5 bases). The CDR3 sequence is 13 residues long. The germline V gene encodes CDR1 MNHEY and CDR2 SMNVEV (reference sequence). The V end was cut by 2 bases, the J end by 6 bases, with 7 bases between. In DNA form, the CDR3 reads TGTGCCAGCAGTTTAGAGGGATCCGGGGAGCTGTTTTTT. Protein: CASSLEGSGELFF.

The chain uses TRBV7-3 and TRBJ1-3; D unresolved. Germline assignment: CDR1 SGHTA and CDR2 FQGTGA. Trimming shortened V by 2 bases and J by 0 bases, and 8 bases separated the two germline ends. CDR3 size: 15 residues. The CDR3 coding sequence is TGTGCCAGCAGCTTATCAGGCCTCTCTGGAAACACCATATATTTT. It encodes CASSLSGLSGNTIYF.

The chain combines TRBV19 with TRBJ2-7, with a possible D match to TRBD1 (6 bases). V was cut by 1 base and J by 2 bases, with 12 bases left in between. CDR3 size: 15 residues. Germline values: CDR1 LNHDA, CDR2 SQIVND (reference sequence). CDR3 loop: CASSIGTVGAYEQYF. Here the CDR3 DNA reads TGTGCCAGTAGTATAGGGACAGTCGGGGCCTACGAGCAGTACTTC.

The chain recombines TRBV7-2 with TRBJ2-7; the D gene is possibly TRBD2 (5 bases). Trimming left V 1 base short and J 6 bases short, with 13 bases between. This CDR3 has 14 residues. Germline lookup yields CDR1 SGHTA and CDR2 FQGNSA. The CDR3 region is CASSLEFGDREQYF. The CDR3 DNA reads as TGTGCCAGCAGCTTAGAATTCGGGGATCGCGAGCAGTACTTC.

The chain links TRBV13 to TRBJ1-6, with D hard to call. The CDR3 has 15 amino acids. Germline CDR1 reads PRHDT; CDR2 reads FYEKMQ (reference sequence). V gave up 5 bases and J gave up 6 bases, with 14 bases separating them. Here the CDR3 reads CASSATVPRNSPLHF. CDR3 DNA: TGTGCCAGCAGCGCCACAGTGCCCCGTAATTCACCCCTCCACTTT.

The chain combines TRBV2 with TRBJ2-7; no reliable D call. Germline V gives CDR1 SNHLY, CDR2 FYNNEI. This CDR3 has 8 amino acids. Trimming pared 9 bases from V and 7 bases from J, leaving 4 bases between. The CDR3 DNA reads as TGTGCCAGGTTAGAGCAGTACTTC. Protein: CARLEQYF.

The chain has TRBV18 and TRBJ1-1; 9 bases match TRBD1. The germline gives CDR1 KGHSH, CDR2 LQKENI. The length of the CDR3 is 15 residues. The ends lost 6 bases at V and 2 bases at J; junction bases unmatched: 7. CDR3: CASSPYRGQNTEAFF. CDR3 bases: TGTGCCAGCTCTCCTTACAGGGGGCAAAACACTGAAGCTTTCTTT.

V is TRBV14 and J is TRBJ2-7; the match to TRBD1 covers 8 bases. This CDR3 has 15 amino acids. The ends lost 4 bases at V and 1 base at J; junction bases unmatched: 6. Germline CDR1 and CDR2: SGHDN and FVKESK. The CDR3 DNA reads as TGTGCCAGCAGCCCGTGGACAGGGCTTTCCTACGAGCAGTACTTC. Its protein product is CASSPWTGLSYEQYF.

The chain carries TRBV10-3 and TRBJ2-1; 8 bases agree with TRBD1. The junction had 0 bases not matched to a gene; V was cut back by 4 bases and J by 7 bases. The CDR3 loop spans 12 amino acids. From germline, CDR1 is ENHRY and CDR2 SYGVKD. The CDR3 bases are TGTGCCATCAGTGGGGACAGGAATGAGCAGTTCTTC. Amino acids: CAISGDRNEQFF.

This chain uses TRBV4-2 with TRBJ1-3; 7 bases match TRBD1. The length of the CDR3 is 16 residues. Germline values: CDR1 LGHNA, CDR2 YNFKEQ. The V gene end was trimmed by 3 bases and the J gene end by 2 bases; junction bases not matched to a gene: 7. CDR3 DNA: TGTGCCAGCAGCCAGGCCGGGACAGCTACTGGAAACACCATATATTTT. Translating it yields CASSQAGTATGNTIYF.

This clone was seen a handful of times. The chain couples TRBV6-2 or TRBV6-3 to TRBJ2-7, with 11 bases aligning to TRBD2. The CDR3 runs to 15 residues. Germline values: CDR1 MNHEY, CDR2 SVGEGT. V lost 5 bases and J lost 2; bases outside the gene matches: 5. CDR3 sequence reads: CASSILAGGTYEQYF. CDR3 DNA sequence: TGTGCCAGCAGTATCCTAGCGGGGGGTACCTACGAGCAGTACTTC.

J is TRBJ2-7 and V is TRBV5-1; 9 bases line up with TRBD1. V was clipped by 4 bases and J by 5 bases; unmatched bases: 19. In germline, CDR1 is SGHRS, CDR2 YFSETQ. The CDR3 sequence is 18 residues long. In nucleotides, the CDR3 is TGCGCCAGCAGCCCACCAAGCTCGCCCGGGACAGGGTTTAACGAGCAGTACTTC. Protein: CASSPPSSPGTGFNEQYF.